The present TCR beta chain was sequenced within a study of T cells in Graves' hyperthyroidism and ophthalmopathy. Germline CDR1 reads SGHTA; CDR2 reads FQGTGA. V was clipped by 3 bases and J by 5 bases, with 9 bases between them. The CDR3 loop spans 13 amino acids. Amplification yielded TCR beta CDR3 regions, with RNA transcripts as the source. HTBI primers were employed in a first-round RT-PCR of the TCR CDR3. TCRdb processed the multiplex PCR reads anew with MiXCR; each CDR3 protein has one entry. In the table there are some 580,000 distinct CDR3 sequences, around 15% of which are singletons. Ten or more counts support this clonotype. The antigen is unknown. Study-wide findings and caveats: Most thyroid clonotypes expanded above 0.001 were also detected in blood.

This TCR derives from a woman aged 40-49 years with Graves' ophthalmopathy. The rearrangement joins TRBV7-3 to TRBJ2-3; D gene ambiguous. The sample was blood. CDR3 residues: CASSFRPVDTQYF. CDR3 DNA: TGTGCCAGCAGCTTTCGGCCTGTAGATACGCAGTATTTT.